The 10 T cell receptor beta chains below all came from one sample that was sequenced in a study of blood T cell repertoires in COVID-19. TCRdb's copy holds only in-frame clones and misses some; the assay was immunoSEQ multiplex PCR. Of around 200,000 clones in the sample, around 88% were seen once. What was sequenced was PBMCs or T cells enriched from blood (not recorded which). These receptors all come from a man aged 35 to 55 with acute COVID-19.

The genes are TRBV9 and TRBJ2-3; 9 bases align to TRBD2. CDR1 and CDR2 from the germline V gene are SGDLS and YYNGEE. CDR3 length equals 17 residues. V was pared by 3 bases and J by 5 bases, with 13 bases of the junction left unmatched. CDR3 in DNA: TGTGCCAGCAGCGCCACTCCCCTCGCGGGAGGGAAAGATACGCAGTATTTT. The encoded protein is CASSATPLAGGKDTQYF. Combining the CDR3 with reference TRBV9 and TRBJ2-3 gives the whole variable domain DSGVTQTPKHLITATGQRVTLRCSPRSGDLSVYWYQQSLDQGLQFLIQYYNGEERAKGNILERFSAQQFPDLHSELNLSSLELGDSALYFCASSATPLAGGKDTQYFGPGTRLTVL.

The rearrangement links TRBV27 to TRBJ2-3; 7 bases are shared with TRBD2. Germline values: CDR1 MNHEY, CDR2 SMNVEV (reference sequence). Losses at the gene ends were 3 bases for V and 2 bases for J; bases not matched to a gene: 8. The CDR3 consists of 16 residues. CDR3 loop: CASSLPGLPPTDTQYF. In DNA, the CDR3 is TGTGCCAGCAGTTTGCCGGGACTACCACCCACAGATACGCAGTATTTT.

The chain carries TRBV10-3 and TRBJ1-1; 9 positions match TRBD1. V shed 6 bases and J 5 bases; nucleotides not matched to a gene: 4. This CDR3 spans 13 amino acids. Per the germline V gene, CDR1 is ENHRY and CDR2 is SYGVKD. The CDR3 sequence is CAIRDRGGTEAFF. The CDR3, as DNA: TGTGCCATCAGGGACAGGGGAGGAACTGAAGCTTTCTTT.

The chain couples TRBV19 to TRBJ2-1; 12 bases line up with TRBD2. CDR1 is LNHDA, CDR2 SQIVND, per germline (reference sequence). The V gene end was trimmed by 6 bases and the J gene end by 9 bases; junction bases not matched to a gene: 6. This CDR3 has 14 amino acids. In nucleotides, the CDR3 is TGTGCCAGTAGCGCTAGCGGGAGGGCCTCTGAGCAGTTCTTC. This sequence encodes CASSASGRASEQFF. Drawing the rest from reference TRBV19 and TRBJ2-1, the complete variable domain is DGGITQSPKYLFRKEGQNVTLSCEQNLNHDAMYWYRQDPGQGLRLIYYSQIVNDFQKGDIAEGYSVSREKKESFPLTVTSAQKNPTAFYLCASSASGRASEQFFGPGTRLTVL.

V usage is TRBV5-1 and J usage is TRBJ1-4, with D unclear. The ends were cut back, 0 bases at V and 10 bases at J, with 16 bases in the middle. CDR3 length: 15 amino acids. The V gene's germline CDR1 is SGHRS and CDR2 YFSETQ. The CDR3 region is CASSLDPGSLGKLFF. DNA of the CDR3: TGCGCCAGCAGCTTGGATCCGGGGAGCTTAGGAAAACTGTTTTTT.

V is TRBV4-1 and J is TRBJ2-3; 12 bases align to TRBD2. The CDR3 covers 21 residues. V lost 0 bases and J lost 2; bases outside the gene matches: 15. Germline V gene data show CDR1 as MGHRA and CDR2 as YSYEKL. This chain's CDR3 is CASSQDGIPNGLAGHTDTQYF. CDR3 in DNA: TGCGCCAGCAGCCAAGATGGTATCCCCAACGGACTAGCGGGACACACAGATACGCAGTATTTT.

This chain connects TRBV9 to TRBJ2-1; 8 positions agree with TRBD2. Trimming took 6 bases from V and 3 from J; bases not matched to a gene: 5. CDR3 length equals 14 residues. Germline loops: CDR1 SGDLS, CDR2 YYNGEE. The CDR3 nucleotides are TGTGCCAGCACCCCCGGGAGGGACTACAATGAGCAGTTCTTC. Amino acid sequence: CASTPGRDYNEQFF.

The chain combines TRBV7-2 with TRBJ1-6; D possibly corresponds to TRBD1 (5 bases). V lost 2 bases and J 13 bases, leaving 18 bases between the germline ends. Per the germline V gene, CDR1 is SGHTA and CDR2 is FQGNSA. CDR3 length: 15 amino acids. CDR3 DNA: TGTGCCAGCAGCTTAATGTGGGGCAAGTTAGTCCCCCTCCACTTT. Protein: CASSLMWGKLVPLHF. Filled out from reference TRBV7-2 and TRBJ1-6, the complete variable domain reads GAGVSQSPSNKVTEKGKDVELRCDPISGHTALYWYRQSLGQGLEFLIYFQGNSAPDKSGLPSDRFSAERTGGSVSTLTIQRTQQEDSAVYLCASSLMWGKLVPLHFGNGTRLTVT.

The DNA of the CDR3 is TGCAGCGTTGCTACTAGCGGGAGGGCAGATACGCAGTATTTT. It encodes CSVATSGRADTQYF. V is TRBV29-1 and J is TRBJ2-3; 13 bases are a match to TRBD2. The CDR3 length is 14 residues. The germline V gene encodes CDR1 SQVTM and CDR2 ANQGSEA. V shed 4 bases and J 4 bases; nucleotides not matched to a gene: 2.

The J gene is TRBJ2-5, the V gene TRBV25-1; 7 positions match TRBD1. The CDR3 has 14 amino acids. V gave up 4 bases and J gave up 4 bases; unmatched junction bases: 6. Germline CDR1 and CDR2: MGHDK and SYGVNS. The CDR3, as DNA: TGTGCCAGCAGTGGTCACAGGGGTAGAGAGACCCAGTACTTC. Its protein is CASSGHRGRETQYF.